Listed here are 11 T cell receptor beta chains from one sample, sequenced in a study of shared clonotypes between healthy human individuals. Sequencing used immunoSEQ multiplex PCR; TCRdb keeps in-frame clones, though not all of them. The sample records around 2.3 million clones, approximately 94% being singletons. Specimen: naive CD4+ T cells sorted from blood. Subset denoted: CD45RA+ positively selected. These receptors all stem from a man between 18 and 29 years old in good health.

CDR3 sequence: CASSLSVRGTGGTQPQHF. The DNA for the CDR3 is TGTGCCAGCAGCTTATCAGTCCGGGGGACAGGGGGGACTCAGCCCCAGCATTTT. V is TRBV11-2 and J is TRBJ1-5; 11 bases align to TRBD1. CDR1 is SGHAT and CDR2 is FQNNGV in the germline V gene. This CDR3 has 18 amino acids. The ends lost 2 bases at V and 6 bases at J; junction bases unmatched: 12.

The J gene is TRBJ2-3, the V gene TRBV7-2, with 8 nucleotides matching TRBD2. The length of the CDR3 is 16 residues. Trimming at V came to 3 bases and at J to 5 bases, leaving 10 bases not matched to a gene. CDR1 SGHTA and CDR2 FQGNSA come from the germline V gene. CDR3 nucleotide sequence: TGTGCCAGCAGCTTTACTAGCGGAGCTGCGGGAGATACGCAGTATTTT. It yields the protein CASSFTSGAAGDTQYF.

J is TRBJ1-6 and V is TRBV9; D possibly corresponds to TRBD1 (6 bases). The V and J ends lost 4 bases and 6 bases respectively, with 11 bases between them. The CDR3 contains 14 residues. Germline CDR1 is SGDLS and CDR2 is YYNGEE. The CDR3 spells CASSLQQGNSPLHF. CDR3 bases: TGTGCCAGCAGCTTACAACAGGGTAATTCACCCCTCCACTTT.

The V gene is TRBV15, the J gene TRBJ1-5; 9 bases map to TRBD1. V trimming: 1 base; J trimming: 4 bases; junction bases outside the gene matches: 2. Germline V gene sequence: CDR1 LNHNV, CDR2 YYDKDF (reference sequence). This CDR3 contains 15 residues. CDR3 coding DNA: TGTGCCACCAGCAGAGGGGACAGGGATAATCAGCCCCAGCATTTT. Translating gives CATSRGDRDNQPQHF.

V and J are TRBV18 and TRBJ1-2; 10 nucleotides match TRBD1. The V and J ends lost 3 bases and 2 bases, in that order; junction bases with no gene match: 6. The CDR3 runs to 16 residues. In germline, CDR1 is KGHSH, CDR2 LQKENI. The CDR3 DNA sequence: TGTGCCAGCTCACCCCTGGGACAGGGGACCAACTATGGCTACACCTTC. Translation: CASSPLGQGTNYGYTF.

V usage is TRBV6-1 and J usage is TRBJ2-2; a possible D gene is TRBD1 (6 bases). Germline-derived CDR1 and CDR2 are MNHNS and SASEGT. V lost 6 bases, J lost 5 bases, and 13 bases lay in between. The CDR3 covers 14 residues. The CDR3 loop is CASRDTGSTGELFF. The CDR3 nucleotides read TGTGCCAGCAGAGATACAGGGTCGACCGGGGAGCTGTTTTTT.

The table lists this clone with a count of one. Distinct nucleotide sequences in the sample also encode this CDR3. The DNA of the CDR3 is TGTGCCAGCAGGAGAAGCTCCGAGCAGTACTTC. Amino acid sequence: CASRRSSEQYF. The J gene is TRBJ2-7, the V gene TRBV6-5; D unclear. V gave up 6 bases and J gave up 6 bases, with 9 bases separating them. The CDR3 is 11 residues long. Germline V gene data show CDR1 as MNHEY and CDR2 as SVGAGI.

The chain is built from TRBV29-1 and TRBJ1-1; no clear D gene. CDR1 is SQVTM and CDR2 is ANQGSEA in the germline V gene. V shed 7 bases and J shed 1 base, with 13 bases lying between them. The CDR3 extends over 13 amino acids. The CDR3 reads CSAEWAENTEAFF. DNA of the CDR3: TGCAGCGCCGAATGGGCTGAGAACACTGAAGCTTTCTTT.

The chain uses TRBV2 and TRBJ2-5; perhaps TRBD2 as D (5 bases). Germline V CDR1 and CDR2: SNHLY, FYNNEI. This CDR3 has 16 amino acids. Trimming left V 4 bases short and J 0 bases short, with 15 bases between. The CDR3 reads CASSVIRTPYQETQYF. The DNA for the CDR3 is TGTGCCAGCAGTGTAATTAGGACTCCATACCAAGAGACCCAGTACTTC.

The chain is built from TRBV2 and TRBJ2-7; 10 positions agree with TRBD2. This CDR3 contains 14 residues. V shed 6 bases, J shed 0 bases, and the junction held 2 bases outside the gene matches. CDR1 and CDR2 (germline): SNHLY, FYNNEI. Here the CDR3 DNA reads TGTGCCAGCAGCGGGACTAGCGTCTCCTACGAGCAGTACTTC. Translated: CASSGTSVSYEQYF.

As regards this clone: Other DNA sequences within the sample encode an identical CDR3. The chain couples TRBV5-1 to TRBJ1-5; D possibly corresponds to TRBD1 (6 bases). The ends were cut back, 0 bases at V and 2 bases at J, with 9 bases in the middle. The CDR3 contains 15 residues. Germline values: CDR1 SGHRS, CDR2 YFSETQ. In nucleotides, the CDR3 is TGCGCCAGCAGCTTGGCAGGGGTGGGCAATCAGCCCCAGCATTTT. Its protein is CASSLAGVGNQPQHF.